Listed below are T cell receptor beta chains from one sample, sequenced in a study of persistence of HIV-infected CD4 T cells. These receptors have no known antigen. The repertoire was sequenced with immunoSEQ multiplex PCR; TCRdb's copy has only in-frame clones and lacks some. The sample shows tens of thousands of clones, about four fifths of them seen only once. Sample: CD4+ T cells sorted from PBMCs after roughly 17-hour stimulation, taken from a patient who received antiretroviral therapy. The receptors shown here come from an adult man with HIV who was CMV-seropositive. CDR3s include the opening cysteine and the closing phenylalanine or tryptophan. The order of the fields is V gene, clone size, D gene, J gene, CDR3 DNA, CDR3 protein. D genes are given only for firm matches. Where a row states a size, it is once, few, many or the class of an expanded clone; other rows omit it.

TRBV19,-,TRBD1,TRBJ1-5,TGTGCCAGTAGTATGAAGGGGGCTTATAATCAGCCCCAGCATTTT,CASSMKGAYNQPQHF
TRBV9,few,TRBD2,TRBJ2-3,TGTGCCAGCAGCCCCTCCGGCGGGGGGGCCGGAGATACGCAGTATTTT,CASSPSGGGAGDTQYF
TRBV4-2,once,-,TRBJ2-1,TGTGCCAGCAGCCAAGGGGATTTTGAGCAGTTCTTC,CASSQGDFEQFF
TRBV1,-,-,TRBJ1-4,TGCACCAGCACCTCAGGGGTTAATGAAAAACTGTTTTTT,CTSTSGVNEKLFF
TRBV5-1,few,-,TRBJ2-3,TGCGCCAGCAGTCGGGACGGAAGCACAGATACGCAGTATTTT,CASSRDGSTDTQYF
TRBV4-1,once,-,TRBJ2-2,TGCGCCAGCAGTACAAGACGCGGGGAGAACACCGGGGAGCTGTTTTTT,CASSTRRGENTGELFF
TRBV6-4,once,-,TRBJ2-2,TGTGCCAGCAGTGCTGTGGGGGGGCATACCACCGGGGAGCTGTTTTTT,CASSAVGGHTTGELFF
TRBV29-1,few,TRBD1,TRBJ1-1,TGCAGCGTGGACAGGGTGGAGAACACTGAAGCTTTCTTT,CSVDRVENTEAFF
TRBV27,-,TRBD1,TRBJ1-1,TGTGCCAGCAGTTCGGGGACAGGGAAAGGTGGGTCTGAAGCTTTCTTT,CASSSGTGKGGSEAFF
TRBV6-5,-,-,TRBJ1-5,TGTGCCAGCAGTTACTCGAGCTTGCGCAATCAGCCCCAGCATTTT,CASSYSSLRNQPQHF
TRBV3-1/TRBV3-2,-,TRBD1,TRBJ1-6,TGTGCCAGCAGCCGAACAGGGGGGAGGAATTCACCCCTCCACTTT,CASSRTGGRNSPLHF
TRBV27,-,-,TRBJ1-1,TGTGCCAGCAGTTTGTTTGAAGGCGGCGCCTGGGGGGTAGCTTTCTTT,CASSLFEGGAWGVAFF
TRBV10-3,-,TRBD1,TRBJ1-1,TGTGCCATCAAGGGAGGGACAGGGGGCGTGGGGAACACTGAAGCTTTCTTT,CAIKGGTGGVGNTEAFF
TRBV2,-,-,TRBJ2-1,TGTGCCAGCAGTGACAGGCGCAATGAGCAGTTCTTC,CASSDRRNEQFF
TRBV7-2,-,-,TRBJ2-3,TGTGCCAGCAGTCACGAGCTAGCAACAGATACGCAGTATTTT,CASSHELATDTQYF
TRBV5-8,-,-,TRBJ2-5,TGTGCCAGCAGCTTGGCCGGACAGCTTCAAGAGACCCAGTACTTC,CASSLAGQLQETQYF
TRBV6-5,-,-,TRBJ1-2,TGTGCCAGCAGTCGGGGCGCCGACTATGGCTACACCTTC,CASSRGADYGYTF
TRBV15,-,TRBD1,TRBJ1-2,TGTGCCACCACCAGGGGGGTAGGGCATGGCTACACCTTC,CATTRGVGHGYTF
TRBV13,-,-,TRBJ2-6,TGTGCCAGCAGCCCCAGGGGAGACTCTGGGGCCAACGTCCTGACTTTC,CASSPRGDSGANVLTF
TRBV19,-,TRBD2,TRBJ2-1,TGTGCCAGTAGCCAAAGGACTAGCGGGGGCTTCTACAATGAGCAGTTCTTC,CASSQRTSGGFYNEQFF
TRBV5-5,-,-,TRBJ1-1,TGTGCCAGCAGTACTGCAGGGGATACTGAAGCTTTCTTT,CASSTAGDTEAFF
TRBV5-8,few,-,TRBJ2-5,TGTGCCAGCAGCTTGGGTCCGGCCCCCGAGGGGTCAGAGACCCAGTACTTC,CASSLGPAPEGSETQYF
TRBV3-1/TRBV3-2,once,TRBD2,TRBJ2-3,TGTGCCAGCAGCCAAGAATCTGGGGGGGTCTCCACAGATACGCAGTATTTT,CASSQESGGVSTDTQYF
TRBV5-1,-,-,TRBJ2-3,TGCGCCAGCAGCTTCCAGGGGTGGGTCACAGATACGCAGTATTTT,CASSFQGWVTDTQYF
TRBV6-5,-,-,TRBJ2-1,TGTGCCAGCAGTTATGGAGTATCTTACTCCTACAATGAGCAGTTCTTC,CASSYGVSYSYNEQFF
TRBV12-5,-,-,TRBJ1-1,TGTGCTAGTGGTTTGGGCCCCAAAGGGGTTGAGAACACTGAAGCTTTCTTT,CASGLGPKGVENTEAFF
TRBV19,-,-,TRBJ1-1,TGTGCCAGTAGTATTGATAGGTGGGCAGGCCGTTTGAAGAACACTGAAGCTTTCTTT,CASSIDRWAGRLKNTEAFF
TRBV28,-,TRBD1,TRBJ1-2,TGTGCCAGCAGCCTACAGGGGAATGTCTATGGCTACACCTTC,CASSLQGNVYGYTF
TRBV10-2,-,TRBD2,TRBJ2-7,TGCGCCAGCATGACTAGCGGGGCCTACGAGCAGTACTTC,CASMTSGAYEQYF
TRBV5-8,-,-,TRBJ1-5,TGTGCCAGCAGCTTGGCAGGGAGGGGGAGCAATCAGCCCCAGCATTTT,CASSLAGRGSNQPQHF
TRBV10-1,-,-,TRBJ2-3,TGCGCCAGCAGTGAGTCGGGTAAAACAGATACGCAGTATTTT,CASSESGKTDTQYF
TRBV18,-,-,TRBJ1-1,TGTGCCAGCTCACCACCGAAGGACACTGAAGCTTTCTTT,CASSPPKDTEAFF
TRBV9,-,TRBD1,TRBJ2-7,TGTGCCAGCAGCCGGGACAGGGGCTACGAGCAGTACTTC,CASSRDRGYEQYF
TRBV27,-,-,TRBJ1-4,TGTGCCAGCAGGAGAGGATCTTCTGGGTACGAAAAACTGTTTTTT,CASRRGSSGYEKLFF
TRBV5-4,-,TRBD2,TRBJ2-1,TGTGCCAGCAACACGGACGCCGGGGGGGGTTACAATGAGCAGTTCTTC,CASNTDAGGGYNEQFF
TRBV12-5,-,TRBD1,TRBJ1-6,TGTGCTAGTGGTTTAACCCCGGGACAGAACTCCTATAATTCACCCCTCCACTTT,CASGLTPGQNSYNSPLHF
TRBV18,-,-,TRBJ2-2,TGTGCCAGCTCACCCGACTTCACAGGGAGGACCGGGGAGCTGTTTTTT,CASSPDFTGRTGELFF
TRBV27,-,-,TRBJ1-1,TGTGCCAGCACCATGCACGACAGGACGACTGAAGCTTTCTTT,CASTMHDRTTEAFF
TRBV3-1/TRBV3-2,-,-,TRBJ1-5,TGTGCCAGCAGCCGCAGGGGTAGTCAGCCCCAGCATTTT,CASSRRGSQPQHF
TRBV6-5,-,-,TRBJ2-7,TGTGCCAGCAACCCGTTTGGCTACGAGCAGTACTTC,CASNPFGYEQYF
TRBV28,few,-,TRBJ2-7,TGTGCCAGCAGTTTGATCGGGTACGAGCAGTACTTC,CASSLIGYEQYF
TRBV24-1,-,-,TRBJ2-7,TGTGCCACCTCGACCGGGAATATCTACGAGCAGTACTTC,CATSTGNIYEQYF
TRBV12-3/TRBV12-4,once,-,TRBJ2-4,TGTGCCAGCAGTTTATGGGGGGAAAACATTCAGTACTTC,CASSLWGENIQYF
TRBV15,-,-,TRBJ2-3,TGTGCCACCAGCAGGCTGGGCTTCATGGATACGCAGTATTTT,CATSRLGFMDTQYF
TRBV4-2,once,TRBD2,TRBJ2-7,TGTGCCAGCAGCCAAGGGGTCCCGGGACTAGCGGGGTCTGACTACGAGCAGTACTTC,CASSQGVPGLAGSDYEQYF
TRBV2,-,-,TRBJ1-4,TGTGCCAGCAGAACCGGGCCCCGCAATGAAAAACTGTTTTTT,CASRTGPRNEKLFF
TRBV27,-,-,TRBJ1-2,TGTGCCAGCAGTTTAACGGCAGGCAGCGGCTACACCTTC,CASSLTAGSGYTF
TRBV18,-,TRBD1,TRBJ1-6,TGTGCCAGCTCACCCGGACAGGGTGGTTCACCCCTCCACTTT,CASSPGQGGSPLHF